Listed here are 23 T cell receptor beta chains from one sample, sequenced in a study of beta chain features in type 1 diabetes (dated by TCRdb to the late 2010s). Library prep was done by the immunoSEQ multiplex PCR assay. The entire isolated RNA was reverse transcribed using the High Capacity cDNA Reverse Transcription Kit, and thus expressed TCRB transcripts were sequenced. TCRdb obtained this table from immuneACCESS and retained in-frame rearrangements with V and J assigned. These tables miss some clones; where compared with another copy, unresolved V genes account for less than half of the shortfall, and the remainder is unexplained. The table for this sample lists approximately 400,000 clones; about 15% of them were counted only once. The ten largest clones add up to 0.019% of the sample. Source material: naive CD4+ T cells from blood. Taken with the paper, the label for cell subset or site translates to: true naive CD4+ T cells. The receptors originated from a woman in her late teens or twenties in good health.

This clone was seen a few times. V and J are TRBV11-2 and TRBJ2-5, with unresolved D. The CDR3 extends over 14 amino acids. CDR1 and CDR2 (germline): SGHAT, FQNNGV. Trimming removed 5 bases at V and 5 bases at J, with 15 bases between. The DNA of the CDR3 is TGTGCCAGCAGCCCACCGCGGTTTATCGAGACCCAGTACTTC. This sequence encodes CASSPPRFIETQYF.

The chain is built from TRBV15 and TRBJ2-1; possible D gene TRBD2, 5 bases. Trimming removed 0 bases from V and 6 bases from J, with 6 bases in between. Germline lookup yields CDR1 LNHNV and CDR2 YYDKDF (reference sequence). The CDR3 covers 13 residues. The CDR3 DNA reads TGTGCCACCAGCAGAGATGGAGGCAATGAGCAGTTCTTC. Protein sequence: CATSRDGGNEQFF.

The rearrangement joins TRBV27 to TRBJ1-5, with D possibly being TRBD1 (5 bases). This CDR3 has 14 amino acids. The germline gives CDR1 MNHEY, CDR2 SMNVEV (reference sequence). Trimming removed 11 bases at V and 1 base at J, with 15 bases between. The DNA for the CDR3 is TGTGCCTCCGGGGGGGGATACAGCAATCAGCCCCAGCATTTT. Translation: CASGGGYSNQPQHF.

The chain employs TRBV11-2 and TRBJ1-2; D is perhaps TRBD1 (6 bases). CDR3 length: 12 residues. Germline V gene lookup returns CDR1 SGHAT and CDR2 FQNNGV. V dropped 5 bases and J dropped 8 bases, with 12 bases sitting between them. This CDR3 is CASSPEGEGYTF. The CDR3 DNA reads as TGTGCCAGCAGCCCTGAGGGGGAGGGCTACACCTTC.

This clone was observed a handful of times. The V gene is TRBV29-1, the J gene TRBJ2-2; TRBD1 matches at 8 bases. Per germline, CDR1 SQVTM and CDR2 ANQGSEA. V was pared by 4 bases and J by 7 bases, with 8 bases of the junction left unmatched. The CDR3 contains 14 residues. DNA of the CDR3: TGCAGCGTTGGGGGGCAGGGGGCAGTCGGGGAGCTGTTTTTT. Translated: CSVGGQGAVGELFF.

The chain combines TRBV15 with TRBJ1-1; tentatively, D is TRBD1 (6 bases). The CDR3 length is 16 residues. The V and J ends lost 0 bases and 4 bases respectively, with 15 bases between them. Germline V gives CDR1 LNHNV, CDR2 YYDKDF (reference sequence). The CDR3 protein is CATSRDGQGLITEAFF. CDR3 nucleotides: TGTGCCACCAGCAGAGATGGGCAGGGGCTGATCACTGAAGCTTTCTTT.

This clone was counted a few times. The rearrangement links TRBV4-1 to TRBJ2-2; the match to TRBD1 covers 9 bases. The V gene's germline CDR1 is MGHRA and CDR2 YSYEKL. This CDR3 region has 15 residues. Losses at the gene ends were 1 base for V and 5 bases for J; bases not matched to a gene: 2. The CDR3 coding sequence is TGCGCCAGCAGCCAAGTTGGGACAGGGACCGGGGAGCTGTTTTTT. It is translated as CASSQVGTGTGELFF.

This clone was observed a few times. V is TRBV5-1 and J is TRBJ2-7; D is perhaps TRBD2 (6 bases). Trimming removed 9 bases at V and 5 bases at J, with 24 bases between. Germline-derived CDR1 and CDR2 are SGHRS and YFSETQ. The CDR3 runs to 15 residues. CDR3 amino acids: CAIPTRRPTLDEQYF. The CDR3 nucleotides are TGCGCCATCCCGACTAGGAGGCCTACGCTGGACGAGCAGTACTTC.

As DNA, the CDR3 is TGTGCCAGCAGTCGACAGGGGCAAAACATTCAGTACTTC. This translates into CASSRQGQNIQYF. This chain connects TRBV28 to TRBJ2-4; 8 bases are a match to TRBD1. CDR3 length equals 13 residues. Trimming took 5 bases from V and 5 from J; bases not matched to a gene: 2. Germline V CDR1 and CDR2: MDHEN, SYDVKM.

J is TRBJ1-1 and V is TRBV9; D is perhaps TRBD1 (5 bases). This CDR3 comprises 14 residues. Trimming took 4 bases from V and 10 from J, leaving 20 bases between them. Germline V gene sequence: CDR1 SGDLS, CDR2 YYNGEE. The CDR3 is CASSPIKRGVGAFF. The DNA for the CDR3 is TGTGCCAGCAGCCCGATAAAAAGGGGTGTCGGAGCTTTCTTT.

This clone was picked up one time. The chain links TRBV30 to TRBJ1-1, with 8 bases identical to TRBD1. V gave up 5 bases and J gave up 0 bases; unmatched junction bases: 5. Germline loops: CDR1 GTSNPN, CDR2 SVGIG (reference sequence). The CDR3 spans 14 residues. CDR3 residues: CAWDPGQVNTEAFF. The CDR3 DNA follows: TGTGCCTGGGACCCGGGACAGGTGAACACTGAAGCTTTCTTT.

As to this clone: Sequence at one end of the junction differs from germline and may be a read error. The chain employs TRBV5-4 and TRBJ1-2, with TRBD1 identical over 9 bases. There are 15 residues in the CDR3. Germline V gives CDR1 SGHNT, CDR2 YYREEE (reference sequence). This chain's CDR3 is CASSPGTGSNHGYTF. In DNA form, the CDR3 reads TGTGCCAGCAGCCCCGGGACAGGGAGTAACCATGGCTACACCTTC.

The rearrangement links TRBV6-1 to TRBJ1-5; possible D gene TRBD1, 6 bases. Trimming removed 5 bases from V and 7 bases from J, with 15 bases in between. CDR3 length equals 14 residues. Germline CDR1 is MNHNS and CDR2 is SASEGT. CDR3 nucleotide sequence: TGTGCCAGCAGTCCCGGGACATGGGTGCAGCCCCAGCATTTT. Encoded protein: CASSPGTWVQPQHF.

This clone was counted a few times. This sequence joins TRBV7-2 and TRBJ1-1; 7 bases agree with TRBD1. CDR1 is SGHTA, CDR2 FQGNSA, per germline. The CDR3 is made up of 14 amino acids. The J segment lost 4 bases and the V segment lost 4 bases, leaving 6 bases of the junction unmatched. CDR3 DNA sequence: TGTGCCAGCAGCTCTGACAGGGTCCGCACTGAAGCTTTCTTT. Amino acids: CASSSDRVRTEAFF.

This clone was seen a handful of times. The chain recombines TRBV4-1 with TRBJ1-1, with 8 bases fitting TRBD1. After removal of 0 bases from V and 1 base from J, the junction contained 7 bases not matched to a gene. The CDR3 contains 17 residues. Germline V gene lookup returns CDR1 MGHRA and CDR2 YSYEKL. This CDR3 is CASSQDSQGAGNTEAFF. The DNA of the CDR3 is TGCGCCAGCAGCCAAGATTCCCAGGGGGCAGGGAACACTGAAGCTTTCTTT.

The CDR3 region is CASSRDSTNQPQHF. The CDR3 DNA sequence: TGTGCCAGCAGCCGGGACAGCACGAATCAGCCCCAGCATTTT. This chain uses TRBV6-5 with TRBJ1-5, with 7 bases matching TRBD1. Germline V CDR1 and CDR2: MNHEY, SVGAGI. Trimming took 6 bases from V and 4 from J; bases not matched to a gene: 6. The CDR3 is made up of 14 amino acids.

This chain links TRBV28 with TRBJ2-5, with 7 bases that match TRBD2. V lost 3 bases and J lost 3; bases outside the gene matches: 1. In germline, CDR1 is MDHEN, CDR2 SYDVKM. The CDR3 sequence is 13 residues long. As DNA, the CDR3 is TGTGCCAGCAGTTTCCGGGGGGAAGAGACCCAGTACTTC. Protein: CASSFRGEETQYF.

In this sample, this clone turned up a few times. V usage is TRBV29-1 and J usage is TRBJ2-7; 9 bases line up with TRBD1. The CDR3 contains 13 residues. Unmatched junction bases numbered 4, after V lost 4 bases and J lost 3 bases. Germline V gene data show CDR1 as SQVTM and CDR2 as ANQGSEA. This CDR3 reads CSVGGQGHYEQYF. CDR3 DNA: TGCAGCGTTGGGGGACAGGGTCACTACGAGCAGTACTTC.

In its sample, this clone was seen a few times. The J gene is TRBJ2-5, the V gene TRBV6-1; a weak D match, TRBD1 (6 bases). V shed 6 bases and J shed 1 base, with 9 bases lying between them. The germline gives CDR1 MNHNS, CDR2 SASEGT. This CDR3 contains 13 residues. The CDR3 reads CASRGTPQETQYF. Written as DNA, the CDR3 is TGTGCCAGCAGAGGGACACCCCAAGAGACCCAGTACTTC.

In this sample, this clone turned up a few times. The rearrangement joins TRBV25-1 to TRBJ2-1; D unresolved. The V end lost 3 bases, the J end lost 15 bases, and 18 bases lay between the germline ends. This CDR3 has 13 amino acids. Germline V lookup: CDR1 MGHDK, CDR2 SYGVNS. CDR3 residues: CASSETASQRVFF. Here the CDR3 DNA reads TGTGCCAGCAGTGAGACCGCATCGCAGCGAGTGTTCTTC.

The chain uses TRBV5-4 and TRBJ2-1; D might be TRBD2 (6 bases). Germline lookup yields CDR1 SGHNT and CDR2 YYREEE (reference sequence). Trimming stripped 0 bases from V and 9 bases from J, with 10 bases between. The CDR3 is 13 residues long. The CDR3 DNA sequence: TGTGCCAGCAGCTTGGCCGAACTAGCTGAGCAGTTCTTC. Translation: CASSLAELAEQFF.

The chain carries TRBV5-1 and TRBJ2-1; D might be TRBD2 (5 bases). CDR3 size: 15 residues. Trimming cost V 0 bases and J 0 bases, with 7 bases left between them. CDR1 and CDR2 from the germline V gene are SGHRS and YFSETQ. The CDR3 nucleotides are TGCGCCAGCAGCTTGGAGGGAGACTCCTACAATGAGCAGTTCTTC. Encoded protein: CASSLEGDSYNEQFF.

This clone was observed a handful of times. The chain joins TRBV5-1 to TRBJ2-1; D might be TRBD2 (5 bases). Germline CDR1 reads SGHRS; CDR2 reads YFSETQ. The CDR3 totals 13 residues. Trimming shortened V by 4 bases and J by 12 bases, and 17 bases separated the two germline ends. CDR3 residues: CASSPRTALAQFF. CDR3 DNA sequence: TGCGCCAGCAGCCCCCGGACTGCCCTGGCGCAGTTCTTC.